This T cell receptor beta chain was captured in a study of OX40 agonist ivuxolimab in advanced cancers. Study at large: Ivuxolimab was administered intravenously to patients at 0.01 to 10 mg/kg every 2 weeks. The eligibility criteria allowed prior anti-PD-1, anti-PD-L1 or anti-CTLA-4 therapy, and roughly 39% had some.

Autoimmune disease history or systemic immunosuppression meant exclusion. With V trimmed by 8 bases and J by 0 bases, 8 bases remained unmatched. There are 15 residues in the CDR3. CDR1 is LNHDA and CDR2 is SQIVND in the germline V gene (reference sequence). Produced via immunoSEQ multiplex PCR; TCRdb's table is partial and in-frame only. The sample consists of about 73,000 clones, just under 90% of them appearing once. The J gene is TRBJ2-3, the V gene TRBV19; TRBD2 agrees at 7 bases. The sample here was CD4+ or CD8+ T cells sorted from blood, taken in a trial of the OX40 agonist ivuxolimab. The TCR comes from an adult with an advanced solid tumor such as melanoma, head and neck, liver or kidney cancer. DNA for the CDR3: TGTGCCAGTCGGTTACTAGCGACTAGCACAGATACGCAGTATTTT. The encoded protein is CASRLLATSTDTQYF.